These T cell receptor beta chains were read from a single sample in a study of shared clonotypes between healthy human individuals. Assay used: immunoSEQ multiplex PCR; TCRdb lists only in-frame clones, some missing. The sample records hundreds of thousands of clones, approximately 79% being singletons. Source material: memory CD4+ T cells sorted from blood. These receptors were taken from a woman younger than 45 in good health. Each CDR3 is given with its conserved first and last residue. The order of the fields is CDR3 DNA, CDR3 protein, clone size, J gene, D gene, V gene. D genes are given only for firm matches. Not all rows give a size; the values are once, few, many and, for expanded clones, a class.

TGCGCCAGCAGCTTGGGTGGTGAGGGGGCCAACGTCCTGACTTTC	CASSLGGEGANVLTF	-	TRBJ2-6	-	TRBV5-1
TGTGCCACCAGCAGCCTGGGAGCAACTAATGAAAAACTGTTTTTT	CATSSLGATNEKLFF	-	TRBJ1-4	-	TRBV15
TGTGCCAGCAGCCCAACCCCGACCTACAATGAGCAGTTCTTC	CASSPTPTYNEQFF	few	TRBJ2-1	-	TRBV7-3
TGCGCCAGCAGCCCAGGGACAGGGGCTTCCTACGAGCAGTACTTC	CASSPGTGASYEQYF	-	TRBJ2-7	TRBD1	TRBV10-1
TGCGCCAGCAGCCCCGGGGGTTCCGGGAACTATGGCTACACCTTC	CASSPGGSGNYGYTF	once	TRBJ1-2	-	TRBV5-1
TGCGCCAGCAGCTTATCCGGGACGAGACGTCCCCAAGAGACCCAGTACTTC	CASSLSGTRRPQETQYF	-	TRBJ2-5	-	TRBV5-1
TGTGCCAGCAGCTTAGCGGGAGGTCCCCGCAATGAGCAGTTCTTC	CASSLAGGPRNEQFF	-	TRBJ2-1	TRBD2	TRBV11-2
TGTGCCAGCAGTGCCCTCGGGGGGGGCTACGGCTACACCTTC	CASSALGGGYGYTF	few	TRBJ1-2	-	TRBV28
TGCGCCAGCAGCTTGTTGGGCGGGAAGGCCTACGAGCAGTACTTC	CASSLLGGKAYEQYF	-	TRBJ2-7	-	TRBV5-1
TGCGCCAGCACCTGGGGTAACTCCTACAATGAGCAGTTCTTC	CASTWGNSYNEQFF	-	TRBJ2-1	-	TRBV5-1
TGTGCCAGTAGTATAGATCGTTGGACAGGGCGCTATGAAAAACTGTTTTTT	CASSIDRWTGRYEKLFF	-	TRBJ1-4	TRBD1	TRBV19
TGTGCCAGCGGATATTCTCAGGTCGCAACTAATGAAAAACTGTTTTTT	CASGYSQVATNEKLFF	-	TRBJ1-4	-	TRBV5-5
TGCGCCAGCAGCTTGGGTGGATACGAGCAGTACTTC	CASSLGGYEQYF	-	TRBJ2-7	-	TRBV5-1
TGTGCCAGCAGCTTAAGGACAGACCCTTACAATGAGCAGTTCTTC	CASSLRTDPYNEQFF	-	TRBJ2-1	-	TRBV7-9
TGTGCCAGCAGTTTTTTGGGAGTCGGCAATCAGCCCCAGCATTTT	CASSFLGVGNQPQHF	-	TRBJ1-5	-	TRBV27
TGTGCCAGCAGCCCCCGAGGACAGGGGTCCTACAATGAGCAGTTCTTC	CASSPRGQGSYNEQFF	-	TRBJ2-1	TRBD1	TRBV14
TGTGCCATCAGTGATCAGGGGCGAGGCAAAAACATTCAGTACTTC	CAISDQGRGKNIQYF	-	TRBJ2-4	-	TRBV10-3
TGTGCCAGCAGTTTAGGCGGAGAAAACATTCAGTACTTC	CASSLGGENIQYF	-	TRBJ2-4	-	TRBV27
TGTGCCAGCCCTTTGGCAGAAACCTACGAGCAGTACTTC	CASPLAETYEQYF	-	TRBJ2-7	-	TRBV21-1
TGTGCCAGCAGCCCACTAGGGAGTAGCGGGAGAGCTAGCACAGATACGCAGTATTTT	CASSPLGSSGRASTDTQYF	-	TRBJ2-3	TRBD2	TRBV7-9
TGTGCCAGCTCACCAGGCGGGTTGCCGTCTCGCAATGAGCAGTTCTTC	CASSPGGLPSRNEQFF	-	TRBJ2-1	-	TRBV18
TGTGCCAGCTCACCGGACAGGGAAGGGTATGGCTACACCTTC	CASSPDREGYGYTF	-	TRBJ1-2	TRBD1	TRBV18
TGTGCCAGCAGTTCCTTAGGCAGGGGATTTTACACTGAAGCTTTCTTT	CASSSLGRGFYTEAFF	-	TRBJ1-1	-	TRBV27
TGCGCCAGCAGCGAAGGCCCCAATCAGCCCCAGCATTTT	CASSEGPNQPQHF	-	TRBJ1-5	-	TRBV5-1
TGTGCCAGCAGCCAAGGCCCCAGGAATCTCTACGAGCAGTACTTC	CASSQGPRNLYEQYF	-	TRBJ2-7	-	TRBV4-2
TGTGCCAGCAGCCACCGGCCGGGACGATCCCCTCGCTCTGGGGCCAACGTCCTGACTTTC	CASSHRPGRSPRSGANVLTF	-	TRBJ2-6	-	TRBV14
TGTGCCAGCAGTTTAGAATGGCAAGAGACCCAGTACTTC	CASSLEWQETQYF	once	TRBJ2-5	-	TRBV28
TGTGCCAGCAGCCTTTCTGACAGGTCTAACTATGGCTACACCTTC	CASSLSDRSNYGYTF	-	TRBJ1-2	-	TRBV7-6
TGCAGCGTTAACACTGAGCTCGCAGCTTTCTTT	CSVNTELAAFF	many	TRBJ1-1	-	TRBV29-1
TGTGCCAGTAGTTCCCGACAGGGGGGTAATCAGCCCCAGCATTTT	CASSSRQGGNQPQHF	many	TRBJ1-5	TRBD1	TRBV19
TGTGCCAGCAGTTCAGAACTAGGGGCAGGATCCACCTTTACCTATGGCTACACCTTC	CASSSELGAGSTFTYGYTF	few	TRBJ1-2	-	TRBV13
TGTGCCAGCAGTTACCCGCAGGGAATAGACACCGGGGAGCTGTTTTTT	CASSYPQGIDTGELFF	once	TRBJ2-2	-	TRBV6-5
TGTGCCAGCAGTCAAATGCTAGCGGGAGGCAATGAGCAGTTCTTC	CASSQMLAGGNEQFF	-	TRBJ2-1	TRBD2	TRBV6-5
TGTGCCATCAGTGATGGTAGCGGGAGGTTCGATACGCAGTATTTT	CAISDGSGRFDTQYF	-	TRBJ2-3	TRBD2	TRBV10-3
TGTGCCAGTAGCCGATCCCCCCGCTACAATGAGCAGTTCTTC	CASSRSPRYNEQFF	-	TRBJ2-1	-	TRBV19
TGTGCCAGCAGTGAAGAGACAGGAGACTATGGCTACACCTTC	CASSEETGDYGYTF	-	TRBJ1-2	-	TRBV6-1
TGTGCCAGCAGTTTCGCGGGCGGGAGAGGCTCCTACGAGCAGTACTTC	CASSFAGGRGSYEQYF	-	TRBJ2-7	TRBD2	TRBV7-6
TGTGCCAGCAGACCCGACAGGGGGCGAGGTAGCAATCAGCCCCAGCATTTT	CASRPDRGRGSNQPQHF	-	TRBJ1-5	TRBD1	TRBV28
TGTGCCAGCAGTCAAACAGGGAACTATGGCTACACCTTC	CASSQTGNYGYTF	-	TRBJ1-2	-	TRBV28
TGTGCCAGCAGCCCAGGGACCAGCGGGGGCACCGGGGAGCTGTTTTTT	CASSPGTSGGTGELFF	-	TRBJ2-2	TRBD2	TRBV11-2
TGCAGCGGGGGAATTAACACTGAAGCTTTCTTT	CSGGINTEAFF	many	TRBJ1-1	-	TRBV29-1
TGCGCCAGCAGCCCAGGGGAGGTCCAAGGAGTAAAACTGTTTTTT	CASSPGEVQGVKLFF	-	TRBJ1-4	-	TRBV4-1
TGTGCCAGCAGCTTAGGCGGGAAGAGCTCCTACAATGAGCAGTTCTTC	CASSLGGKSSYNEQFF	-	TRBJ2-1	-	TRBV7-9
TGTGCCTGGATGGGTCTTCAGGGACTCAGCTCCTACGAGCAGTACTTC	CAWMGLQGLSSYEQYF	-	TRBJ2-7	-	TRBV30
TGTGCCAGTAGTATGGGACTAGGGTCGCGAGAGCAGTTCTTC	CASSMGLGSREQFF	-	TRBJ2-1	TRBD2	TRBV19
TGTGCCAGCAGTTCAAACGGGAGGGATGAGCAGTTCTTC	CASSSNGRDEQFF	-	TRBJ2-1	TRBD2	TRBV28
TGTGCCAGCAGCTTAGGTATAGCGAAAGAGACCCAGTACTTC	CASSLGIAKETQYF	-	TRBJ2-5	-	TRBV11-2
TGTGCCAGCAGACCTAGCGGGGGCTCCTACGAGCAGTACTTC	CASRPSGGSYEQYF	once	TRBJ2-7	TRBD2	TRBV14
TGTGCCAGCGGGAGACAGGGGACAACTGAAGCTTTCTTT	CASGRQGTTEAFF	-	TRBJ1-1	TRBD1	TRBV9
TGCGCCAGCAGCTTGGCCGGCAGGGAAGACAATGAGCAGTTCTTC	CASSLAGREDNEQFF	-	TRBJ2-1	-	TRBV5-1
TGTGCCAGCAGTCTCCGACTAGTGGGAGATACGCAGTATTTT	CASSLRLVGDTQYF	-	TRBJ2-3	-	TRBV27
TGTGCCAGCAGTGAGGCACTAGCGGGAGGGTACGAGCAGTACTTC	CASSEALAGGYEQYF	-	TRBJ2-7	TRBD2	TRBV6-6
TGTGCCAGCAGCATCCGGGACAGAACCTACGAGCAGTACTTC	CASSIRDRTYEQYF	-	TRBJ2-7	TRBD1	TRBV5-4
TGTGCCAGCAGCTTGCCTAGCCGACAAGAGACCCAGTACTTC	CASSLPSRQETQYF	-	TRBJ2-5	-	TRBV5-4